This T cell receptor beta chain was identified in a study of blood T cell repertoires in COVID-19. Study at large: Spain, Italy and the United States supplied samples that represented acute and convalescent COVID-19.

Authors' data handling: Reference gene primers were amplified, and this amplification served to estimate nucleated cell counts. Using immunoSEQ multiplex PCR, the repertoire was profiled, and TCRdb retains in-frame clones only, with some absent. V, J and clone size derive from that table, while D and trimming were established from the DNA sequence. The data show around 270,000 clones, more than 75% seen once. The CDR3 spans 16 residues. CDR1 and CDR2 (germline): SGHRS, YFSETQ. Deletions cut 4 bases from V and 0 bases from J, with 14 bases between. Sequencing input: peripheral blood. This receptor was taken from a woman aged 45-65 years with acute or convalescent COVID-19. This rearrangement joins TRBV5-1 to TRBJ2-1; maybe TRBD2 (6 bases). The CDR3 DNA is TGCGCCAGCAGCCGAACCAGGACTACCTCCTACAATGAGCAGTTCTTC. Amino acids: CASSRTRTTSYNEQFF.